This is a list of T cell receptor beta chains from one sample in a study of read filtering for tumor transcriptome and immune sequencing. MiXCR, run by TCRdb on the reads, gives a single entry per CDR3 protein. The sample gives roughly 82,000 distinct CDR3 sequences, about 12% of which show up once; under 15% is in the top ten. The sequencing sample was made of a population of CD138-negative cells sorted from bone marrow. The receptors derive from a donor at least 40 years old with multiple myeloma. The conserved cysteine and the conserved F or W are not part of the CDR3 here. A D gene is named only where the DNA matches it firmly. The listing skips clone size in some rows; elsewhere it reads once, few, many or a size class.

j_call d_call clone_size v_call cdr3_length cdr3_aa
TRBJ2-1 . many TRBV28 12 ASSLAWNYNEQF
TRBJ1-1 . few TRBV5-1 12 ASSLTGGNTEAF
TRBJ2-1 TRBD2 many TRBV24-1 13 ATSDGAGDYNEQF
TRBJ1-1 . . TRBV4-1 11 ASSQVWRTEAF
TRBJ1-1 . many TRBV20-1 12 SAAPGHLKTEAF
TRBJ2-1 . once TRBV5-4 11 ASSFHQYNEQF
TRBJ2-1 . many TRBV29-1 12 SVGIAAQYNEQF
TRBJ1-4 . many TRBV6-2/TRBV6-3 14 ASRTPTDTTNEKLF
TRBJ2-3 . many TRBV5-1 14 ASSLGGRRGTDTQY
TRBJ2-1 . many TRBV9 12 ASSVATAYNEQF
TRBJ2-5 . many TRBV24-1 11 ATGHGVYETQY
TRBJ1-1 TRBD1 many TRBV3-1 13 ASSEWTGVNTEAF
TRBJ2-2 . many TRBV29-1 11 SVTAGNTGELF
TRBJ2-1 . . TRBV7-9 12 ASSGRSSYNDQF
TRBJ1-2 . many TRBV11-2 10 ASSLANYGYT
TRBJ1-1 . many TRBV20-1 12 SARVSGGRTEAF
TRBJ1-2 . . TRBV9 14 ASSPRPGPVLSGYT
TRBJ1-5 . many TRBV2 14 ASSVPDKVSSQPQH
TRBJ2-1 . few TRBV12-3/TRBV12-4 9 ASSLRNEQF
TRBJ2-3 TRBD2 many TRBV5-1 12 ASSSGTSGDTQY
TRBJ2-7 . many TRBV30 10 AWSVSYYEQY
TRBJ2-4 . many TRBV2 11 ASSDDRWAIQY
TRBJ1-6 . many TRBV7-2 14 ASSLVWLQGGSPLH
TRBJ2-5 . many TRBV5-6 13 ASSPSGSRRETQY
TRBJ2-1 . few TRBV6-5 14 ACSYQRAASYNEQF
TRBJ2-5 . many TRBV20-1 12 SARYPGLQETQY
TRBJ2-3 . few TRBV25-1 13 ASSWTGGGTDTQY
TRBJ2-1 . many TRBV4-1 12 ASSHERSYNEQF
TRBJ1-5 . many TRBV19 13 ASSGNQVLSQPQH
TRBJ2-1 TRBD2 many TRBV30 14 AWSAGLAGGMDEQF
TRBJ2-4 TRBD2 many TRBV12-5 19 ASGLPGTSGRAQLAKNIQY
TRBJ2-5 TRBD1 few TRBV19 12 ASSRGTVRETQY
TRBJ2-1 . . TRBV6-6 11 ASSPEARHEQF
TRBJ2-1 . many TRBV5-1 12 ASSNVGDYNEQF
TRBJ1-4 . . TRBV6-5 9 ASSYGEKLF
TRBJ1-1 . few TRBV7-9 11 ASSFDGNTEAF
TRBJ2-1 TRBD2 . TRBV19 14 ASSMSSGSIGNEQF
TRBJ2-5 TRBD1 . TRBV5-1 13 ASSLQGTGQETQY
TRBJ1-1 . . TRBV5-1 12 ASSWGIGNTEAF
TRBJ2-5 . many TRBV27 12 ASSMTRRQETQY
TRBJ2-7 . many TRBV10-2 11 ASSESTLYEQY
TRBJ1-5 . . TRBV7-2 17 ASSRETSWGGNSNQPQH
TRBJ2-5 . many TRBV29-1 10 SVGTADETQY
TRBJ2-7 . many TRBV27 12 ASSPSGRSYEQY
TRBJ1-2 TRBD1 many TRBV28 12 ASSLEQGRHGYT
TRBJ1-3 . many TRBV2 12 ASRDGLSGNTIY
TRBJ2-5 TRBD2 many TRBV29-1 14 SAGGAGGSGQETQY
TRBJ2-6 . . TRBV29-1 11 SVRTTGASVLT
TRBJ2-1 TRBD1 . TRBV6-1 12 TSRRDRGGSEQF
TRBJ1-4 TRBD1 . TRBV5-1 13 ASGPGGGLLGKLF